The rows below give T cell receptor beta chains drawn from one sample of a study of CD8 T cells in Susac syndrome. TCRdb processed the immunoSEQ multiplex PCR reads anew with MiXCR; each CDR3 protein has one entry. The sample lists about 240,000 distinct CDR3 sequences, 90% to 96% occurring once. Sample: CD4+ T cells from PBMCs. The receptors were sampled from a human donor with Susac syndrome. Both conserved end residues are part of each CDR3. Each record gives: J gene, V gene, D gene, CDR3 DNA, CDR3 protein. D genes are given only for firm matches.

J: TRBJ2-7
V: TRBV5-1
D: -
DNA: TGCGCCAGCAGTAGTCCAGGGTTCTACGAGCAGTACTTC
CDR3: CASSSPGFYEQYF

J: TRBJ1-2
V: TRBV20-1
D: -
DNA: TGCAGTGCCCACTTCGGGACTAACTATGGCTACACCTTC
CDR3: CSAHFGTNYGYTF

J: TRBJ2-1
V: TRBV20-1
D: TRBD2
DNA: TGCAGTGCTAGAGAGGGGAGCGGGAGACGCAATGAGCAGTTCTTC
CDR3: CSAREGSGRRNEQFF

J: TRBJ2-1
V: TRBV7-9
D: -
DNA: TGTGCCAGCAGCTTCAGCGCCTACAATGAGCAGTTCTTC
CDR3: CASSFSAYNEQFF

J: TRBJ1-2
V: TRBV23-1
D: TRBD1
DNA: TGCGCCAGCAGGGACAGGGAGAGGGGCTACACCTTC
CDR3: CASRDRERGYTF

J: TRBJ2-2
V: TRBV7-2
D: -
DNA: TGTGCCAGCAGCTTGGAGGGCCGGATCGGGGAGCTGTTTTTT
CDR3: CASSLEGRIGELFF

J: TRBJ2-6
V: TRBV18
D: TRBD1
DNA: TGTGCCAGCTCCCCCGGGACAGGAATATTAGTTGGGGCCAACGTCCTGACTTTC
CDR3: CASSPGTGILVGANVLTF

J: TRBJ1-5
V: TRBV9
D: -
DNA: TGTGCCAGCAGCTTCCGGGGATTTGAGCCCCAGCATTTT
CDR3: CASSFRGFEPQHF

J: TRBJ2-7
V: TRBV2
D: TRBD1
DNA: TGTGCCAGCAGCCGTGGACAGGTAATCGGCGAGCAGTACTTC
CDR3: CASSRGQVIGEQYF

J: TRBJ1-3
V: TRBV14
D: -
DNA: TGTGCCAGCAGCCAACAATCCTTAGCTGGAAACACCATATATTTT
CDR3: CASSQQSLAGNTIYF

J: TRBJ2-7
V: TRBV28
D: -
DNA: TGTGCCAGCAGTTTAACAGGGAGGATCTACGAGCAGTACTTC
CDR3: CASSLTGRIYEQYF

J: TRBJ1-1
V: TRBV3-1
D: -
DNA: TGTGCCAGCAGCCAAGGTGACAGACTGAACACTGAAGCTTTCTTT
CDR3: CASSQGDRLNTEAFF

J: TRBJ2-3
V: TRBV20-1
D: TRBD2
DNA: TGCAGTGCTAGATCCGGGACTAGCGGGGGGGATACGCAGTATTTT
CDR3: CSARSGTSGGDTQYF

J: TRBJ2-1
V: TRBV3-1
D: TRBD2
DNA: TGTGCCAGCAGCCAAGACCCGGGAGGCACGAATGAGCAGTTCTTC
CDR3: CASSQDPGGTNEQFF

J: TRBJ2-5
V: TRBV28
D: -
DNA: TGTGCCAGCAGTCAGCGGAACCAAGAGACCCAGTACTTC
CDR3: CASSQRNQETQYF

J: TRBJ2-2
V: TRBV27
D: -
DNA: TGTGCCAGCAGCCTTGCCGACGGGGGAGAAACCGGGGAGCTGTTTTTT
CDR3: CASSLADGGETGELFF

J: TRBJ2-7
V: TRBV28
D: -
DNA: TGTGCCAGCAGAGGACTTCCTAACTGGGAGCAGTACTTC
CDR3: CASRGLPNWEQYF

J: TRBJ1-1
V: TRBV7-9
D: -
DNA: TGTGCCAGCAGCTTAGAATTGGGCGCTGAAGCTTTCTTT
CDR3: CASSLELGAEAFF

J: TRBJ2-2
V: TRBV11-1
D: -
DNA: TGTGCCAGCAGCTTTGGACTGGCGTGGACCGGGGAGCTGTTTTTT
CDR3: CASSFGLAWTGELFF

J: TRBJ2-4
V: TRBV18
D: -
DNA: TGTGCCAGCTCACCATCCGTAGCCAAAAACATTCAGTACTTC
CDR3: CASSPSVAKNIQYF

J: TRBJ1-1
V: TRBV7-9
D: -
DNA: TGTGCCAGTTCGTGGGGACGAGACACTGAAGCTTTCTTT
CDR3: CASSWGRDTEAFF

J: TRBJ2-1
V: TRBV4-1
D: -
DNA: TGCGCCAGCAGCCAATTTCCGCAAAAGAGCTCCTACAATGAGCAGTTCTTC
CDR3: CASSQFPQKSSYNEQFF

J: TRBJ2-5
V: TRBV2
D: TRBD1
DNA: TGTGCCAGCAGCGGGACAGCTACCTTTCAAGAGACCCAGTACTTC
CDR3: CASSGTATFQETQYF